This T cell receptor (beta chain) stems from a study of blood T cells in healthy people across ages. The CDR3 has 15 residues. J gave up 1 base and V 2 bases, and 4 bases lay outside the gene matches. The germline V gene encodes CDR1 SGHTA and CDR2 FQGNSA. A J-beta primer mix and a sample-barcoded 5' primer were used in a second PCR of roughly 6 to 11 cycles. MiXCR was run by TCRdb on the 5' RACE reads, yielding one entry per CDR3 protein. This sample has 1.5 million to 2 million distinct CDR3 sequences; over 25% occur once, and the top ten carry roughly 8%. Researchers collected ten milliliters of peripheral blood from every single donor. This clonotype was detected ten times or more.

The rearrangement uses TRBV7-2 and TRBJ2-7; TRBD2 matches at 8 bases. The sample consisted of blood. The sequence was collected from a woman aged 25 to 39 in good health. The CDR3 sequence: CASSLWGGGSYEQYF. The CDR3 nucleotides read TGTGCCAGCAGCTTATGGGGCGGGGGGTCCTACGAGCAGTACTTC.